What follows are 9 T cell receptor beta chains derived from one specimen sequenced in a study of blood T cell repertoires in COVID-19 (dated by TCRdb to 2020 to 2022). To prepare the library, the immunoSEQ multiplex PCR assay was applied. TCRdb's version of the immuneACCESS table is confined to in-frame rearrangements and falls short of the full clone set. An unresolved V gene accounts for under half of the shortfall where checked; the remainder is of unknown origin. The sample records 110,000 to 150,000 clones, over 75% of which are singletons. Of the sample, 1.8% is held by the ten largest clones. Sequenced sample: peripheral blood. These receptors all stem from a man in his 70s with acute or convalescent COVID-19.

CDR3: CASSPGQGAYEQYF. The CDR3 DNA sequence: TGCGCCAGCAGCCCGGGACAGGGGGCCTACGAGCAGTACTTC. This chain joins TRBV5-1 and TRBJ2-7; 11 bases line up with TRBD1. The CDR3 runs 14 residues. CDR1 is SGHRS, CDR2 YFSETQ, per germline. V shed 4 bases and J 2 bases; nucleotides not matched to a gene: 2.

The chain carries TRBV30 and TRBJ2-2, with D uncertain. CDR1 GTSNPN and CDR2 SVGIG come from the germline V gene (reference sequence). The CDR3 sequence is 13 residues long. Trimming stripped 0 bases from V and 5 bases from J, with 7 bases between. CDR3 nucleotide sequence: TGTGCCTGGAGTGTATCCGAGACCGGGGAGCTGTTTTTT. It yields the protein CAWSVSETGELFF. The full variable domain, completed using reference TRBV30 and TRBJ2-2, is SQTIHQWPATLVQPVGSPLSLECTVEGTSNPNLYWYRQAAGRGLQLLFYSVGIGQISSEVPQNLSASRPQDRQFILSSKKLLLSDSGFYLCAWSVSETGELFFGEGSRLTVL.

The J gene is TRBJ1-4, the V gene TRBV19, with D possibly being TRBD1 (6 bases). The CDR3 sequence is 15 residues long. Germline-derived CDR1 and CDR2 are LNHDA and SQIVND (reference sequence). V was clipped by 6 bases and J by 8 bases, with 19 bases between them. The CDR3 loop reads CASSSLQGIWEKLFF. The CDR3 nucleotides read TGTGCCAGTAGCAGTCTACAGGGCATTTGGGAAAAACTGTTTTTT.

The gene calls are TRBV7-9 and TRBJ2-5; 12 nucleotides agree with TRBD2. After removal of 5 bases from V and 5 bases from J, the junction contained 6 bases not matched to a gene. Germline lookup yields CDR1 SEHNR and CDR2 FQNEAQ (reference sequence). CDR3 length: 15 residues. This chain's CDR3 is CASSASGGARETQYF. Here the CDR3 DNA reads TGTGCCAGCAGCGCTAGCGGGGGGGCCCGGGAGACCCAGTACTTC.

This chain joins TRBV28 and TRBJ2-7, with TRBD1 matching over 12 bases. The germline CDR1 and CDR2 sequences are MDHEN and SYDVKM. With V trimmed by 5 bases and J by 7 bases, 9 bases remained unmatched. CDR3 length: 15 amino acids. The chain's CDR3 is CASSIPGQGAGEQYF. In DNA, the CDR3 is TGTGCCAGCAGTATACCGGGACAGGGGGCGGGAGAGCAGTACTTC. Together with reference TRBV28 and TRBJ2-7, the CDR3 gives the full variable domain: DVKVTQSSRYLVKRTGEKVFLECVQDMDHENMFWYRQDPGLGLRLIYFSYDVKMKEKGDIPEGYSVSREKKERFSLILESASTNQTSMYLCASSIPGQGAGEQYFGPGTRLTVT.

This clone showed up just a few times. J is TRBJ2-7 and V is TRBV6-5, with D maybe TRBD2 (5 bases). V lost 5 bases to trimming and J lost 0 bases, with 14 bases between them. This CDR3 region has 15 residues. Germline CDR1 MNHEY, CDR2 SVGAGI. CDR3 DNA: TGTGCCAGCAGTCCTCAAACGGGAAGCTCCTACGAGCAGTACTTC. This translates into CASSPQTGSSYEQYF.

The CDR3 DNA reads TGTGCCAGCAGTCCTCGGGGGGGAGTTTCAGATACGCAGTATTTT. This codes for CASSPRGGVSDTQYF. The rearrangement joins TRBV6-5 to TRBJ2-3; TRBD2 matches 8 bases. V gave up 5 bases and J gave up 4 bases; unmatched junction bases: 8. Looked up from germline, CDR1 is MNHEY and CDR2 is SVGAGI. This CDR3 comprises 15 residues.

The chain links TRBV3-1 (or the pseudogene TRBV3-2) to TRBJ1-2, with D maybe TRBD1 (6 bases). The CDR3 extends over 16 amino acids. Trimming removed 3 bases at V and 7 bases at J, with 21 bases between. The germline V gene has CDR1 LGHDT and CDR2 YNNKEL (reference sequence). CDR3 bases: TGTGCCAGCAGCCATTGGAGAGACGACAGGTCGTTTGGCTACACCTTC. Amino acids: CASSHWRDDRSFGYTF.

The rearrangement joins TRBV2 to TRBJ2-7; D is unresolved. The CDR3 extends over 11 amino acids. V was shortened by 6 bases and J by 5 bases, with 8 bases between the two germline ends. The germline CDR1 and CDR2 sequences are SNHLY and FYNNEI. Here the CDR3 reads CASSVLNEQYF. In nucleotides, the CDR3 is TGTGCCAGCAGCGTACTTAACGAGCAGTACTTC.